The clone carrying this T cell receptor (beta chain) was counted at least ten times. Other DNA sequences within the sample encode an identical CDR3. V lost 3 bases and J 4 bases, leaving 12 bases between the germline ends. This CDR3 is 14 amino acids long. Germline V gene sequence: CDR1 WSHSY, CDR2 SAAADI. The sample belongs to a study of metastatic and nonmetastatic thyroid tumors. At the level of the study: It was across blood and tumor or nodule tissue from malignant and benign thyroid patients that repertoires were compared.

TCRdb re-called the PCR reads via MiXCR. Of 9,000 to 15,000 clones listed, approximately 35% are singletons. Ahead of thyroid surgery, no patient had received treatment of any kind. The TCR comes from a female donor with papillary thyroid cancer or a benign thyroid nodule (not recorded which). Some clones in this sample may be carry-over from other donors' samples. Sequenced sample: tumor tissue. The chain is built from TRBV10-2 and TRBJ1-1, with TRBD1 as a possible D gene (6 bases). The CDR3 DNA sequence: TGCGCCAGCAGTGACACAGGGTTAAGCACTGAAGCTTTCTTT. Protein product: CASSDTGLSTEAFF.